This note documents a single T cell receptor beta chain sequence. What it binds is not known. This entry belongs to a study of cytomegalovirus exposure and HLA in healthy donors. Overall study findings and caveats: Sequencing artifact likely explains a cluster of highly shared sequence variants. A later analysis linked a missense variant in DCLRE1C to the trimming of TCR beta V and J genes. Rates of TCR association differed by HLA locus in a later analysis, with DRB1 highest and HLA-C lowest.

PCR involved 60 Vbeta and 13 Jbeta primers. As handled by the study authors: Later analysis identified tens of millions of unique TCR beta chains, about 11 million shared. Libraries were prepared by immunoSEQ multiplex PCR; TCRdb keeps only in-frame clonotypes and omits some of them. That table furnishes V, J and clone size, whereas the DNA furnished D and trimming. This sample has about 94,000 clones, with roughly 86% found just once. Germline CDR1 is GTSNPN and CDR2 is SVGIG (reference sequence). V lost 8 bases, J lost 2 bases, and 10 bases stayed unmatched. The CDR3 consists of 15 residues. Material: PBMCs. The receptor comes from a human donor in good health. J is TRBJ2-3 and V is TRBV30; 10 positions match TRBD2. This CDR3 reads CALSRLAGVTDTQYF. Written as DNA, the CDR3 is TGTGCCCTGAGCCGGCTAGCGGGGGTCACAGATACGCAGTATTTT.